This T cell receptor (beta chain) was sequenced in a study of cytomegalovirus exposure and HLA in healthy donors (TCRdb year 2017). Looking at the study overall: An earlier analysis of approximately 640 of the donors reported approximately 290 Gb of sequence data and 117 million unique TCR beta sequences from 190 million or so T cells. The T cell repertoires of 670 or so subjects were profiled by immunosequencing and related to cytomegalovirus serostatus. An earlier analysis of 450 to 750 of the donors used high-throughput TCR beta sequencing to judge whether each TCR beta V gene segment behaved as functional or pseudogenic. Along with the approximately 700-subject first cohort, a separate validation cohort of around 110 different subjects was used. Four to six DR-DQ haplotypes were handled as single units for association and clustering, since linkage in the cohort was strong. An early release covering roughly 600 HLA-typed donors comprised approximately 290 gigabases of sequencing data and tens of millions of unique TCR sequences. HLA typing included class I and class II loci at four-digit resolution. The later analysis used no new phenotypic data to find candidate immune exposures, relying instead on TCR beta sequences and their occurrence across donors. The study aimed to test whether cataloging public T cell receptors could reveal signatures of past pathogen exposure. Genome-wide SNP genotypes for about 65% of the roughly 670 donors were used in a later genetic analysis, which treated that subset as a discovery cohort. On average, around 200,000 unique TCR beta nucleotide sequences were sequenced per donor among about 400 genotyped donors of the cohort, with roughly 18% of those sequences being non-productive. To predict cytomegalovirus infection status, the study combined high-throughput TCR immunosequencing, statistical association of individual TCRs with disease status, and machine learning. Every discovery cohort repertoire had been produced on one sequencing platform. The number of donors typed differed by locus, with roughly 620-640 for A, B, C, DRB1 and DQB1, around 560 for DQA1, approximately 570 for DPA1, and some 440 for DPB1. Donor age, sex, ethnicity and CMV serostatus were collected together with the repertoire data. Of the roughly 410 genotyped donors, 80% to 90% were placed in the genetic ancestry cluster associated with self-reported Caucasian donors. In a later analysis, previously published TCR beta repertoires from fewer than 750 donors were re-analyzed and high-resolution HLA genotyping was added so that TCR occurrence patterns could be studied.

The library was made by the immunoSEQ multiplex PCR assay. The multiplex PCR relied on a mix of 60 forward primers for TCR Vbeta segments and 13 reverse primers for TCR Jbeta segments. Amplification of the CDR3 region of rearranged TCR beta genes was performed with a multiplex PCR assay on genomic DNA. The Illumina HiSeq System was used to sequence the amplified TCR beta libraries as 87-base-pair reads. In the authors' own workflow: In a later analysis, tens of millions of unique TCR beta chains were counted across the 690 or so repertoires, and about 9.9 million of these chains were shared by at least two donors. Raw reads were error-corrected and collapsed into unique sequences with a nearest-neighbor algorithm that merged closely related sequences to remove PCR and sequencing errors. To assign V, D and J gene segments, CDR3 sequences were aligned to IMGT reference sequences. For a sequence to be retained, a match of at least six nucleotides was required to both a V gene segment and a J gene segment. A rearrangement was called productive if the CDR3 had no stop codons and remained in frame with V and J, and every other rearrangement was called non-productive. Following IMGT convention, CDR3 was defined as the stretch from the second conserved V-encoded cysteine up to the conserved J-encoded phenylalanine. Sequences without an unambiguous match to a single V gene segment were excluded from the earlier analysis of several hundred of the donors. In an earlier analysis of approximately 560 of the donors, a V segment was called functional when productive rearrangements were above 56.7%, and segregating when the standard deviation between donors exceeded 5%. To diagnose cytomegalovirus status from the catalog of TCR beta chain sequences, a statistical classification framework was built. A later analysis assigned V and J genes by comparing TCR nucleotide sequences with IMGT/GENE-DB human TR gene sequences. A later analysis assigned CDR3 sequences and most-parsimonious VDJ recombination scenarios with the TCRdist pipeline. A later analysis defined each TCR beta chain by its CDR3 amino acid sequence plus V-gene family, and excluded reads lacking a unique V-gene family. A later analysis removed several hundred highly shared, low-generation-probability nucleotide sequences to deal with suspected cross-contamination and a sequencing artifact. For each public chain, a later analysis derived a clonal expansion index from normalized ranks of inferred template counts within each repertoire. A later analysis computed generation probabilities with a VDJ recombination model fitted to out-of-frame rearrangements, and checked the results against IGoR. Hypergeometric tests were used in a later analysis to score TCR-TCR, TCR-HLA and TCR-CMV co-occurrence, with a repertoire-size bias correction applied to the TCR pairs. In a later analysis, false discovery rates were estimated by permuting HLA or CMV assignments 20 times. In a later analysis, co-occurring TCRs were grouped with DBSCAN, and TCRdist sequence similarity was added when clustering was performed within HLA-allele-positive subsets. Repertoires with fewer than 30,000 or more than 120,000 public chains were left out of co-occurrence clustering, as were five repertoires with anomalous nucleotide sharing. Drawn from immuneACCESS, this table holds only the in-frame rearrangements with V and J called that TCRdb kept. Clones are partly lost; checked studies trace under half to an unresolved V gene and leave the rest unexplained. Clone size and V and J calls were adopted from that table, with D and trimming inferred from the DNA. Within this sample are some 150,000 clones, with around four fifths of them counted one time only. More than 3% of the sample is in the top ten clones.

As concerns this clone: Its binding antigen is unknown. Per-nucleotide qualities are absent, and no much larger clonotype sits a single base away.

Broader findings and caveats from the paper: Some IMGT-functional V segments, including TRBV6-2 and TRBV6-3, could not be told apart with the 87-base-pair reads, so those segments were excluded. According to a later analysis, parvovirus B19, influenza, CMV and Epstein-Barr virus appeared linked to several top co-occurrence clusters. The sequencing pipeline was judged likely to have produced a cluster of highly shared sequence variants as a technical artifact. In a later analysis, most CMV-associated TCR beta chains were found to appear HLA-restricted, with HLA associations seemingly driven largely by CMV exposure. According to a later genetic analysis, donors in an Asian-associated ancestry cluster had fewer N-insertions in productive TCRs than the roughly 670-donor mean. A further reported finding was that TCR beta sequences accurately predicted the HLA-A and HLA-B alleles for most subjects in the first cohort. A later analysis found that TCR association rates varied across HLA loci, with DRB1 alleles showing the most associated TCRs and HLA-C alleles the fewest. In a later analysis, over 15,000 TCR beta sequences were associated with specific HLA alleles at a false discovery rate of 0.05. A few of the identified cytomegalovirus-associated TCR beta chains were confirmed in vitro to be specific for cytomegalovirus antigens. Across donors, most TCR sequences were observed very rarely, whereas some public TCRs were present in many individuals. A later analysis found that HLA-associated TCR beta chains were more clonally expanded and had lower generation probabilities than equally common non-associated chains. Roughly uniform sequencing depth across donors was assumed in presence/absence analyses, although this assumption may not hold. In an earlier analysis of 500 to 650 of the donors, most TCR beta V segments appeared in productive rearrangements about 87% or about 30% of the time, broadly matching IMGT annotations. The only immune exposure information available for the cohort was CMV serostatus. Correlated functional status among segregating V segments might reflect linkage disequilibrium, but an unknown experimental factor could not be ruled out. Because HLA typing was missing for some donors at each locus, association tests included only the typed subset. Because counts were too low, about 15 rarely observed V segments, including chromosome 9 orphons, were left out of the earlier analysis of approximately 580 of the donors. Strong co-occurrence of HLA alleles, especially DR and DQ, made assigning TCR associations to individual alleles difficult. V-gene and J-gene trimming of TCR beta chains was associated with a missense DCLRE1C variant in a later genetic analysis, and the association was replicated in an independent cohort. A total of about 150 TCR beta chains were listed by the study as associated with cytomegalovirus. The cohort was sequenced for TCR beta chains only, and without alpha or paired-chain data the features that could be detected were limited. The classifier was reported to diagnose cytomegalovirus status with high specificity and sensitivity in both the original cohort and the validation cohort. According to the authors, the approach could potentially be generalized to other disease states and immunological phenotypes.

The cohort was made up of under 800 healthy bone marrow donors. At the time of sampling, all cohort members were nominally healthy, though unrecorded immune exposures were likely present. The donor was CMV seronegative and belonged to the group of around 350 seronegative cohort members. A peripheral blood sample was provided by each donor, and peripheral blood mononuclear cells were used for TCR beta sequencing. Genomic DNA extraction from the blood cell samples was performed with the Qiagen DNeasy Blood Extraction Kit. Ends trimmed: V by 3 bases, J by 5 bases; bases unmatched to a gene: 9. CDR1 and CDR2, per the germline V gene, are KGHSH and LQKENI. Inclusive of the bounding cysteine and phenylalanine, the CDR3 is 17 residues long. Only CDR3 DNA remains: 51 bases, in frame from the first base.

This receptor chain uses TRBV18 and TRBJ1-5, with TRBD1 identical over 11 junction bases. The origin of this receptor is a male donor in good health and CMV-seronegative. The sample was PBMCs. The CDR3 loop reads CASSPTDRGRGYQPQHF. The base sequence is TGTGCCAGCTCACCCACGGACAGGGGGCGAGGGTATCAGCCCCAGCATTTT.